The rows below give T cell receptor beta chains drawn from one sample of a study of T cell responses to AZD1222 COVID-19 vaccine. The assay was immunoSEQ multiplex PCR, and TCRdb's table has in-frame clones only and misses some. The sample contains approximately 130,000 clones, around 90% of which appear only once. Here the sequenced sample was peripheral blood, taken 28 days after the second AZD1222 dose. All receptors come from an adult who received the AZD1222 COVID-19 vaccine. CDR3s include the opening cysteine and the closing phenylalanine or tryptophan. The D gene is left open where the match is weak. Size is stated for part of the rows, as once, few or many counts, or as a class when the clone is expanded.

NA | TRBJ1-6 | TRBV6-5 | NA | CASSHDSPRNSPLHF | TGTGCCAGCAGCCATGACAGCCCTCGTAATTCACCCCTCCACTTT
TRBD1 | TRBJ2-5 | TRBV5-1 | NA | CASSDDRGWETQYF | TGCGCCAGCAGCGACGACAGGGGGTGGGAGACCCAGTACTTC
NA | TRBJ2-2 | TRBV20-1 | NA | CSASEAIDGRRGGLFF | TGCAGTGCTAGTGAAGCAATAGACGGGCGGAGGGGGGGGCTGTTTTTT
NA | TRBJ2-7 | TRBV20-1 | once | CSVPSIYEQYF | TGCAGTGTCCCGTCTATCTACGAGCAGTACTTC
NA | TRBJ1-5 | TRBV5-8 | NA | CASSLGYRPQHF | TGTGCCAGCAGCTTGGGGTATCGGCCCCAGCATTTT
TRBD1 | TRBJ2-7 | TRBV5-5 | NA | CASRQGQAASYEQYF | TGTGCCAGCAGGCAGGGACAGGCCGCTTCCTACGAGCAGTACTTC
NA | TRBJ1-1 | TRBV19 | once | CASSMERGNTEAFF | TGTGCCAGTAGTATGGAAAGGGGGAACACTGAAGCTTTCTTT
NA | TRBJ2-7 | TRBV19 | NA | CASSIDLQTPINEQYF | TGTGCCAGTAGTATAGATCTCCAAACCCCAATCAACGAGCAGTACTTC
NA | TRBJ2-7 | TRBV27 | NA | CASSPNLLEQYF | TGTGCCAGCAGTCCCAACCTCCTCGAGCAGTACTTC
NA | TRBJ1-5 | TRBV6-6 | NA | CASVGGNQPQHF | TGTGCCAGTGTAGGGGGCAATCAGCCCCAGCATTTT
NA | TRBJ2-2 | TRBV1 | NA | CTSSQDGTRTGELFF | TGCACCAGCAGCCAAGACGGGACAAGGACCGGGGAGCTGTTTTTT
NA | TRBJ2-7 | TRBV15 | NA | CATSIPRDTIYEQYF | TGTGCCACCAGCATACCCCGGGACACAATATACGAGCAGTACTTC
NA | TRBJ2-7 | TRBV4-2 | NA | CASSQAQTWYSYEQYF | TGTGCCAGCAGCCAAGCTCAGACATGGTACTCCTACGAGCAGTACTTC
NA | TRBJ2-1 | TRBV6-1 | NA | CASSSRGSDNEQFF | TGTGCCAGCAGTTCACGGGGCAGTGACAATGAGCAGTTCTTC
TRBD1 | TRBJ1-4 | TRBV5-1 | once | CASSWGRGSEKLFF | TGCGCCAGCAGCTGGGGCAGGGGGAGCGAAAAACTGTTTTTT
NA | TRBJ2-7 | TRBV5-4 | NA | CASSASTGVLGREQYF | TGTGCCAGCAGCGCCTCAACGGGGGTCCTCGGCCGCGAGCAGTACTTC
TRBD1 | TRBJ2-1 | TRBV11-3 | NA | CASSGIGTGGNEQFF | TGTGCCAGCAGCGGAATAGGGACAGGGGGCAATGAGCAGTTCTTC
NA | TRBJ2-1 | TRBV5-1 | NA | CASSLTSSSYNEQFF | TGCGCCAGCAGCTTGACTTCCTCCTCCTACAATGAGCAGTTCTTC
TRBD1 | TRBJ2-1 | TRBV5-1 | NA | CASSLGQDDEQFF | TGCGCCAGCAGCTTAGGACAGGATGATGAGCAGTTCTTC
NA | TRBJ2-5 | TRBV6-5 | NA | CASSLPGFQETQYF | TGTGCCAGCAGTCTCCCAGGGTTTCAAGAGACCCAGTACTTC
NA | TRBJ2-1 | TRBV27 | NA | CASSLSSSSFSYNEQFF | TGTGCCAGCAGTTTATCGTCCTCCTCATTTTCCTACAATGAGCAGTTCTTC
TRBD1 | TRBJ1-1 | TRBV5-1 | NA | CASSLGQGSTEAFF | TGCGCCAGCAGCTTGGGACAGGGGTCGACTGAAGCTTTCTTT
NA | TRBJ2-7 | TRBV14 | NA | CASSPPSSYEQYF | TGTGCCAGCAGCCCCCCTAGCTCCTACGAGCAGTACTTC
NA | TRBJ2-3 | TRBV18 | NA | CASSFSSASTDTQYF | TGTGCCAGCTCATTTTCTAGCGCCAGCACAGATACGCAGTATTTT
NA | TRBJ1-3 | TRBV11-3 | NA | CASSFWGNTIYF | TGTGCCAGCAGCTTTTGGGGAAACACCATATATTTT
NA | TRBJ2-7 | TRBV7-8 | NA | CASSLTRLVHEQYF | TGTGCCAGCAGCTTAACCCGACTTGTTCACGAGCAGTACTTC
NA | TRBJ2-7 | TRBV3-1/TRBV3-2 | NA | CASSPGTNYEQYF | TGTGCCAGCAGCCCGGGCACCAACTACGAGCAGTACTTC
NA | TRBJ1-1 | TRBV6-2/TRBV6-3 | NA | CASSETGIEAFF | TGTGCCAGCAGCGAAACAGGAATTGAAGCTTTCTTT
NA | TRBJ1-3 | TRBV9 | NA | CASSVEGTHSSGNTIYF | TGTGCCAGCAGCGTAGAAGGGACCCACTCCTCTGGAAACACCATATATTTT
NA | TRBJ2-3 | TRBV5-6 | NA | CASSSWRGSTDTQYF | TGTGCCAGCAGCTCGTGGCGGGGAAGCACAGATACGCAGTATTTT